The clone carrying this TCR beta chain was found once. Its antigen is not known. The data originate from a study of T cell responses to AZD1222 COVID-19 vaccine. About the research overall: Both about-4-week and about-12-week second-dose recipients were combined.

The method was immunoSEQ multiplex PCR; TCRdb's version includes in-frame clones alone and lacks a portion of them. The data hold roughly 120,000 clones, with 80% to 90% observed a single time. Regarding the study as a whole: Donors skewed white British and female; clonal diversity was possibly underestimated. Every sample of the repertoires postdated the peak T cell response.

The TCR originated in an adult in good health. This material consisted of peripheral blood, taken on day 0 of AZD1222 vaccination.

The CDR3: CASSQVTGTSGEETQYF. CDR3 nucleotide sequence: TGTGCCAGCAGCCAAGTAACCGGGACTAGCGGGGAAGAGACCCAGTACTTC. This chain joins TRBV3-1 (or the pseudogene TRBV3-2) and TRBJ2-5, with TRBD2 matching 13 bases. The junction had 5 bases not matched to a gene; V was cut back by 1 base and J by 3 bases. Germline V lookup: CDR1 LGHDT, CDR2 YNNKEL (reference sequence). The CDR3 totals 17 residues.